The 20 T cell receptor beta chains below all came from one sample that was sequenced in a study of T cell clonality in common variable immunodeficiency. The table came from immunoSEQ multiplex PCR; TCRdb's copy has only in-frame clones and leaves some out. The data show tens of thousands of clones, with none appearing a single time. Sequencing used peripheral blood mononuclear cells. These receptors came from a person aged 18 to 70 in good health.

This clone occurred a few times. The sequence runs out 3 residues before the end of the CDR3; the remainder is reconstructed from the germline J gene. The chain couples TRBV6-2 or TRBV6-3 to TRBJ2-3; TRBD1 matches at 7 bases. Germline CDR1 is MNHEY and CDR2 is SVGEGT. This CDR3 comprises 14 residues. CDR3 in amino acids: CASSWDSEEETQYF. The sequenced part of the CDR3 DNA is TGTGCCAGCAGTTGGGACAGCGAGGAAGAGACG.

Points on this clone: The sequenced fragment ends 3 residues before the CDR3 boundary, so the rest is inferred from the germline J gene. This chain connects TRBV5-8 to TRBJ2-1; 7 bases match TRBD2. With 3 bases clipped from V and 6 bases from J, the junction kept 6 bases outside the gene matches. Germline lookup yields CDR1 SGHTS and CDR2 YDEGEE. The CDR3 has 14 amino acids. The CDR3 loop is CASSWDYYPNEQFF. CDR3 DNA (partial): TGTGCCAGCAGCTGGGACTACTATCCCAATGAG.

This clone has at least ten counts. The CDR3 is cut off 3 residues early in the read; its end comes from the germline J gene. V usage is TRBV7-9 and J usage is TRBJ1-1; tentatively, D is TRBD1 (5 bases). The CDR3 is 14 residues long. Germline CDR1 reads SEHNR; CDR2 reads FQNEAQ (reference sequence). Trimming took 4 bases from V and 4 from J, leaving 13 bases between them. The sequenced CDR3 bases are TGTGCCAGCAGCTACGACAGCAGCTCCACTGAA. Encoded protein: CASSYDSSSTE. The whole CDR3 reads CASSYDSSSTEAFF.

This clone was recorded at least ten times. The read halts 3 residues ahead of the CDR3 end, with the missing end drawn from the germline J gene. This chain uses TRBV5-6 with TRBJ1-4; 9 nucleotides align to TRBD1. Germline trimming cut 0 bases from V and 7 bases from J; bases unmatched to any gene: 4. The CDR3 is made up of 15 amino acids. Germline V lookup: CDR1 SGHDT, CDR2 YYEEEE. The sequenced part of the CDR3 DNA is TGTGCCAGCAGCTTGGAAGGGACAGGGTTTGAAAAA. Its translation is CASSLEGTGFEK. In full, the CDR3 is CASSLEGTGFEKLFF.

This clone was detected many times. The missing CDR3 end, 3 residues past where the read stops, is filled in from the germline J gene. The rearrangement joins TRBV20-1 to TRBJ2-7, with TRBD1 matching 7 bases. There are 13 residues in the CDR3. Germline assignment: CDR1 DFQATT and CDR2 SNEGSKA (reference sequence). The V and J ends lost 3 bases and 0 bases, in that order; junction bases with no gene match: 2. CDR3 in amino acids: CSARGQSSYEQYF. The sequenced CDR3 bases are TGCAGTGCTAGGGGACAGAGCTCCTACGAG.

This clone was seen a handful of times. Read coverage stops 3 residues before the CDR3 terminus; the germline J gene supplies the remainder. This rearrangement joins TRBV7-6 to TRBJ1-1; a possible D gene is TRBD1 (6 bases). The CDR3 consists of 17 residues. Germline CDR1 SGHVS, CDR2 FNYEAQ. With 5 bases removed from V and 3 bases from J, the gap between germline ends came to 22 bases. CDR3 amino acids: CASSPNREALMYTEAFF. The DNA read from the CDR3 is TGTGCCAGCAGCCCCAACAGGGAGGCCTTGATGTACACTGAA.

This clone was seen repeatedly, ten times or more. Read sequence stops 3 residues before the CDR3 end, and the germline J gene provides the missing end. The gene calls are TRBV5-1 and TRBJ2-5; TRBD2 matches at 10 bases. Germline trimming cut 2 bases from V and 5 bases from J; bases unmatched to any gene: 15. Germline V lookup: CDR1 SGHRS, CDR2 YFSETQ. The CDR3 runs 18 residues. CDR3 loop: CASSFAGTSAIFVETQYF. The sequenced part of the CDR3 DNA is TGCGCCAGCAGCTTCGCCGGGACTAGCGCTATTTTTGTCGAGACC.

Ten or more counts support this clone. The sequenced fragment ends 3 residues before the CDR3 boundary, so the rest is inferred from the germline J gene. The chain is built from TRBV19 and TRBJ2-2, with TRBD1 matching 10 bases. This CDR3 is built from 15 residues. V shed 5 bases, J shed 6 bases, and the junction held 6 bases outside the gene matches. Germline V lookup: CDR1 LNHDA, CDR2 SQIVND (reference sequence). CDR3 DNA, as far as it was read: TGTGCCAGTAGTCCGGGACAGGGGTGGTCCGGGGAG. Amino acid sequence: CASSPGQGWSGE. The CDR3 in full is CASSPGQGWSGELFF.

For this clone: The CDR3 goes on 3 residues after the read ends, and that part is filled in from the germline J gene. The chain is built from TRBV7-8 and TRBJ2-7, with 7 bases matching TRBD2. Germline V gene lookup returns CDR1 SGHVS and CDR2 FQNEAQ. V dropped 5 bases and J dropped 6; count of bases not matched to a gene: 10. The CDR3 sequence is 14 residues long. Partial CDR3 DNA: TGTGCCAGCAGCCCAAAGGGCGGGGGATTCGAG. Its protein is CASSPKGGGFE. The full CDR3 reads CASSPKGGGFEQYF.

This clone appeared many times. Read data end 3 residues before the CDR3 end; the end is taken from the germline J gene. The V and J genes are TRBV5-1 and TRBJ2-2, with 9 bases aligning to TRBD1. In germline, CDR1 is SGHRS, CDR2 YFSETQ. V lost 4 bases to trimming and J lost 6 bases; unmatched junction nucleotides: 7. The CDR3 totals 15 residues. The part of the CDR3 DNA that was read is TGCGCCAGCAGCGCCGGGACAGGGAGCCCCGGGGAG. This gives the protein CASSAGTGSPGE. The complete CDR3 reads CASSAGTGSPGELFF. The full variable domain, rest sourced from reference TRBV5-1 and TRBJ2-2, is KAGVTQTPRYLIKTRGQQVTLSCSPISGHRSVSWYQQTPGQGLQFLFEYFSETQRNKGNFPGRFSGRQFSNSRSEMNVSTLELGDSALYLCASSAGTGSPGELFFGEGSRLTVL.

This clone was detected ten times or more. The read comes to an end 3 residues before the CDR3 does, leaving the germline J gene to fill in the end. The rearrangement joins TRBV20-1 to TRBJ2-7; D may be TRBD2 (5 bases). This CDR3 has 12 residues. Germline lookup yields CDR1 DFQATT and CDR2 SNEGSKA (reference sequence). Deletions cut 3 bases from V and 3 bases from J, with 9 bases between. The CDR3 reads CSASGEIYEQYF. CDR3 DNA, as far as it was read: TGCAGTGCTAGCGGGGAAATCTACGAG.

Comments on this clone: Read coverage stops 3 residues before the CDR3 terminus; the germline J gene supplies the remainder. This chain connects TRBV7-6 to TRBJ2-7; maybe TRBD2 (8 bases). In germline, CDR1 is SGHVS, CDR2 FNYEAQ. Trimming stripped 5 bases from V and 1 base from J, with 21 bases between. The CDR3 sequence is 17 residues long. The CDR3 loop is CASSPRQGGTRSYEQYF. The covered CDR3 bases are TGTGCCAGCAGCCCGAGACAGGGAGGGACTAGGTCCTACGAG.

This clone was found many times. The CDR3 end falls 3 residues outside the read, so it is completed with the germline J gene. The V gene is TRBV19, the J gene TRBJ1-4; tentatively, D is TRBD1 (6 bases). Germline CDR1 reads LNHDA; CDR2 reads SQIVND (reference sequence). CDR3 length equals 14 residues. V shed 6 bases and J shed 7 bases, with 15 bases lying between them. This CDR3 reads CASRGRGAGEKLFF. The sequenced CDR3 bases are TGTGCCAGTAGGGGCAGGGGCGCGGGTGAAAAA.

This clone was detected ten times or more. The observed sequence ends 3 residues before the CDR3 terminus, with the missing tail filled in from the germline J gene. This chain joins TRBV5-1 and TRBJ2-2; tentative D call: TRBD1 (6 bases). The CDR3 is made up of 14 amino acids. Germline V lookup: CDR1 SGHRS, CDR2 YFSETQ. Trimming removed 4 bases from V and 1 base from J, with 8 bases in between. CDR3 DNA, as far as it was read: TGCGCCAGCAGCACGGGACAGAACACCGGGGAG. Its translation: CASSTGQNTGE. In full, the CDR3 reads CASSTGQNTGELFF.

This clone was counted ten times or more. The CDR3 protein is CSVEANRNTEAFF. The covered CDR3 bases are TGCAGCGTTGAAGCTAACCGGAACACTGAA. The chain has TRBV29-1 and TRBJ1-1, with D hard to call. The CDR3 goes on 3 residues after the read ends, and that part is filled in from the germline J gene. Germline assignment: CDR1 SQVTM and CDR2 ANQGSEA. This CDR3 region has 13 residues. Trimming removed 1 base from V and 1 base from J, with 7 bases in between.

This clone has ten or more counts. Read coverage stops 3 residues before the CDR3 terminus; the germline J gene supplies the remainder. The V call is TRBV7-2, the J call TRBJ2-5; TRBD1 might be the D (5 bases). This CDR3 has 13 residues. The germline V gene encodes CDR1 SGHTA and CDR2 FQGNSA. V was cut by 8 bases and J by 5 bases, with 15 bases left in between. The CDR3 DNA, read in part, is TGTGCCAGCGCCGGTGCCAGGGTGGAGACC. Translation: CASAGARVET. The whole CDR3 reads CASAGARVETQYF.

In its sample, this clone was seen many times. The CDR3 goes on 3 residues after the read ends, and that part is filled in from the germline J gene. This chain connects TRBV28 to TRBJ2-3, with 7 bases matching TRBD2. This CDR3 region has 16 residues. CDR1 and CDR2 (germline): MDHEN, SYDVKM. With V trimmed by 4 bases and J by 2 bases, 9 bases remained unmatched. The covered CDR3 bases are TGTGCCAGCAGTTCCCCCAGCGGGGATTACACAGATACG. Encoded protein: CASSSPSGDYTDT. The CDR3 as a whole reads CASSSPSGDYTDTQYF.

In this sample, this clone turned up many times. Coverage ceases 3 residues before the CDR3 finishes, and the germline J gene fills in the end. J is TRBJ2-7 and V is TRBV20-1; D uncertain. This CDR3 spans 10 amino acids. Germline values: CDR1 DFQATT, CDR2 SNEGSKA (reference sequence). V lost 3 bases and J 5 bases, leaving 5 bases between the germline ends. CDR3 DNA, as far as it was read: TGCAGTGCTAGCGGTAACGAG. This encodes CSASGNE. The full-length CDR3 reads as CSASGNEQYF.

This clone was detected many times. The read halts 3 residues ahead of the CDR3 end, with the missing end drawn from the germline J gene. V and J are TRBV18 and TRBJ1-5; D remains ambiguous. The germline gives CDR1 KGHSH, CDR2 LQKENI. This CDR3 spans 16 amino acids. V dropped 6 bases and J dropped 0 bases, with 15 bases sitting between them. The sequenced CDR3 bases are TGTGCCAGCTCCCCAGATAGAGCGGATAGCAATCAGCCC. Translating it yields CASSPDRADSNQP. The whole CDR3 protein reads CASSPDRADSNQPQHF.

Many counts were recorded for this clone. The read finishes 3 residues shy of the CDR3 end, and the germline J gene is used to complete it. The rearrangement uses TRBV7-3 and TRBJ1-6; possibly TRBD1 for D (5 bases). The CDR3 sequence is 12 residues long. Per the germline V gene, CDR1 is SGHTA and CDR2 is FQGTGA. CDR3 loop: CASSPSGGALHF. The sequenced CDR3 bases are TGTGCCAGCAGCCCCAGTGGGGGGGCC.